Presented here are 19 T cell receptor beta chains from one specimen sequenced in a study of Graves' ophthalmopathy and Graves' hyperthyroidism. The authors amplified TCR beta CDR3 regions, and they did so from RNA transcripts for repertoire sequencing. RT-PCR was first run with HTBI primers, then multiplex PCR in a second round. Each CDR3 protein gets one entry after TCRdb re-called the multiplex PCR reads with MiXCR. The sample contains about 740,000 distinct CDR3 sequences, roughly 40% of which appear only once. The sequenced material came from peripheral blood. The origin of the receptors is an adult man with Graves' ophthalmopathy.

The V gene is TRBV5-6, the J gene TRBJ2-3; D is uncertain. Trimming took 0 bases from V and 1 from J, leaving 6 bases between them. The CDR3 spans 14 residues. Germline assignment: CDR1 SGHDT and CDR2 YYEEEE. Here the CDR3 DNA reads TGTGCCAGCAGCTTGGATGCTCGCACAGATACGCAGTATTTT. It translates to CASSLDARTDTQYF. The whole variable domain, filled in from reference TRBV5-6 and TRBJ2-3, reads DAGVTQSPTHLIKTRGQQVTLRCSPKSGHDTVSWYQQALGQGPQFIFQYYEEEERQRGNFPDRFSGHQFPNYSSELNVNALLLGDSALYLCASSLDARTDTQYFGPGTRLTVL.

This clonotype was seen at least ten times. This sequence joins TRBV25-1 and TRBJ2-5; 9 bases map to TRBD1. V dropped 9 bases and J dropped 4; count of bases not matched to a gene: 9. There are 14 residues in the CDR3. The V gene's germline CDR1 is MGHDK and CDR2 SYGVNS. The CDR3 DNA reads TGTGCCAGTGGGAGCTGGACAGGGGCAGAGACCCAGTACTTC. Its translation: CASGSWTGAETQYF. The full variable domain, in which reference TRBV25-1 and TRBJ2-5 provide the parts outside the CDR3, is EADIYQTPRYLVIGTGKKITLECSQTMGHDKMYWYQQDPGMELHLIHYSYGVNSTEKGDLSSESTVSRIRTEHFPLTLESARPSHTSQYLCASGSWTGAETQYFGPGTRLLVL.

The chain uses TRBV20-1 and TRBJ2-7; D is perhaps TRBD2 (6 bases). Germline V gene data show CDR1 as DFQATT and CDR2 as SNEGSKA (reference sequence). The CDR3 spans 15 residues. V lost 2 bases to trimming and J lost 1 base, with 15 bases between them. The CDR3 sequence is CSARRVGGPSYEQYF. DNA of the CDR3: TGCAGTGCTAGAAGAGTAGGAGGGCCTTCCTACGAGCAGTACTTC.

This clonotype was detected once. The chain carries TRBV10-3 and TRBJ1-4, with TRBD1 matching 7 bases. CDR1 is ENHRY, CDR2 SYGVKD, per germline. V was clipped by 8 bases and J by 7 bases; unmatched bases: 10. The CDR3 consists of 14 residues. The CDR3 coding sequence is TGTGCCATCGCTAAGACAGGGACGAGTGAAAAACTGTTTTTT. The encoded protein is CAIAKTGTSEKLFF.

This clonotype was seen a few times. J is TRBJ2-7 and V is TRBV5-1, with D perhaps matching TRBD1 (5 bases). V was cut by 5 bases and J by 5 bases, with 14 bases left in between. The CDR3 spans 13 residues. From germline, CDR1 is SGHRS and CDR2 YFSETQ. CDR3 sequence reads: CASSNRPNDEQYF. CDR3 nucleotide sequence: TGCGCCAGCAGTAACAGGCCTAATGACGAGCAGTACTTC.

The chain combines TRBV7-6 with TRBJ1-1; D is unclear. Germline V lookup: CDR1 SGHVS, CDR2 FNYEAQ. V was pared by 2 bases and J by 6 bases, with 13 bases between. This CDR3 spans 14 amino acids. The CDR3 loop reads CASSLSRPRPEAFF. The DNA for the CDR3 is TGTGCCAGCAGCTTATCTAGGCCTCGACCTGAAGCTTTCTTT.

This clonotype occurred many times. The chain couples TRBV2 to TRBJ2-7; D remains unclear. The germline CDR1 and CDR2 sequences are SNHLY and FYNNEI. V shed 10 bases and J shed 2 bases, with 15 bases lying between them. The CDR3 runs to 13 residues. The CDR3 bases are TGTGCCACCCAGGCGGACGCAGCCTACGAGCAGTACTTC. This sequence encodes CATQADAAYEQYF.

This clonotype was observed once. The chain joins TRBV25-1 to TRBJ2-6, with a possible D match to TRBD1 (5 bases). Trimming removed 2 bases from V and 3 bases from J, with 8 bases in between. Germline CDR1 is MGHDK and CDR2 is SYGVNS. This CDR3 has 15 amino acids. CDR3 sequence reads: CASSEQGRGANVLTF. The CDR3 DNA sequence: TGTGCCAGCAGTGAACAGGGTCGTGGGGCCAACGTCCTGACTTTC.

About this clonotype: A read error may be the cause here, since a much bigger clone is one base away. CDR3 DNA: TGTGCCAGCAGTTTACAGTATAACAATCAGCCCCAGCATTTT. It is translated as CASSLQYNNQPQHF. This rearrangement joins TRBV12-3 or TRBV12-4 to TRBJ1-5, with D hard to call. Trimming took off 2 bases at V and 3 bases at J, with 8 bases between the two ends. The CDR3 runs to 14 residues.

The gene calls are TRBV15 and TRBJ1-2; 9 positions match TRBD1. The germline gives CDR1 LNHNV, CDR2 YYDKDF (reference sequence). The CDR3 has 15 residues. V gave up 4 bases and J gave up 8 bases; unmatched junction bases: 11. CDR3 region: CATSNRTTGGTGYTF. As DNA, the CDR3 is TGTGCCACCAGCAACCGAACGACAGGGGGTACCGGCTACACCTTC.

The V and J genes are TRBV29-1 and TRBJ1-5, with D unclear. The germline V gene has CDR1 SQVTM and CDR2 ANQGSEA. CDR3 length: 11 residues. Deletions cut 8 bases from V and 2 bases from J, with 7 bases between. The CDR3 region is CSPTGNQPQHF. The DNA for the CDR3 is TGCAGCCCTACGGGCAATCAGCCCCAGCATTTT.

This clonotype showed up many times. V usage is TRBV9 and J usage is TRBJ1-1; D may be TRBD1 (5 bases). The V and J ends lost 0 bases and 3 bases respectively, with 9 bases between them. The germline V gene has CDR1 SGDLS and CDR2 YYNGEE. The CDR3 covers 14 residues. The chain's CDR3 is CASSVVPGHTEAFF. As DNA, the CDR3 is TGTGCCAGCAGCGTAGTCCCGGGACACACTGAAGCTTTCTTT.

This chain links TRBV7-2 with TRBJ2-5; 15 bases agree with TRBD2. With 5 bases clipped from V and 5 bases from J, the junction kept 9 bases outside the gene matches. The CDR3 runs 17 residues. The germline CDR1 and CDR2 sequences are SGHTA and FQGNSA. This chain's CDR3 is CASSQGRTSGGGETQYF. The CDR3 DNA is TGTGCCAGCAGCCAAGGCCGGACTAGCGGGGGGGGGGAGACCCAGTACTTC.

The genes are TRBV10-3 and TRBJ1-2; 9 nucleotides match TRBD1. The germline V gene has CDR1 ENHRY and CDR2 SYGVKD. V lost 3 bases and J lost 7; bases outside the gene matches: 9. The CDR3 is made up of 15 amino acids. CDR3 protein: CAISDRDRGAGGYTF. The CDR3 coding sequence is TGTGCCATCAGTGATAGAGACAGGGGGGCGGGTGGCTACACCTTC.

The rearrangement uses TRBV15 and TRBJ1-4, with a possible D match to TRBD1 (6 bases). The CDR3 loop spans 14 amino acids. V lost 0 bases and J lost 8, with 10 bases in between. The V gene's germline CDR1 is LNHNV and CDR2 YYDKDF (reference sequence). Written as DNA, the CDR3 is TGTGCCACCAGCAGAGACCAGGACAGAGAAAAACTGTTTTTT. Translation gives CATSRDQDREKLFF.

This clonotype was recorded at least ten times. The chain is built from TRBV19 and TRBJ1-4; D not resolved. The CDR3 runs to 15 residues. The germline V and J ends were trimmed by 4 bases and 0 bases, with 9 bases remaining between them. Germline V gene lookup returns CDR1 LNHDA and CDR2 SQIVND (reference sequence). CDR3 sequence: CASSTFIATNEKLFF. The CDR3 DNA reads as TGTGCCAGTAGTACCTTCATCGCAACTAATGAAAAACTGTTTTTT.

The rearrangement uses TRBV7-2 and TRBJ2-2; D might be TRBD2 (5 bases). Deletions cut 7 bases from V and 6 bases from J, with 9 bases between. This CDR3 contains 12 residues. Per the germline V gene, CDR1 is SGHTA and CDR2 is FQGNSA. The CDR3 protein is CASTEGAGELFF. The CDR3 DNA reads as TGTGCCAGCACCGAGGGAGCCGGGGAGCTGTTTTTT. The whole variable domain, remainder taken from reference TRBV7-2 and TRBJ2-2, is GAGVSQSPSNKVTEKGKDVELRCDPISGHTALYWYRQSLGQGLEFLIYFQGNSAPDKSGLPSDRFSAERTGGSVSTLTIQRTQQEDSAVYLCASTEGAGELFFGEGSRLTVL.

V and J are TRBV12-5 and TRBJ2-3; D is tentatively TRBD1 or TRBD2 (7 bases each). Germline CDR1 and CDR2: LGHNT and FRNRAP. CDR3 length: 15 residues. CDR3: CASLPGGVNTDTQYF. The CDR3 DNA is TGTGCCTCCCTCCCAGGGGGGGTGAACACAGATACGCAGTATTTT.

The genes are TRBV10-3 and TRBJ1-3, with D perhaps matching TRBD1 (5 bases). This CDR3 region has 10 residues. The V end lost 2 bases, the J end lost 12 bases, and 5 bases lay between the germline ends. Germline assignment: CDR1 ENHRY and CDR2 SYGVKD. CDR3 bases: TGTGCCATCAGTGAGGACAGCATATATTTT. Its protein is CAISEDSIYF.